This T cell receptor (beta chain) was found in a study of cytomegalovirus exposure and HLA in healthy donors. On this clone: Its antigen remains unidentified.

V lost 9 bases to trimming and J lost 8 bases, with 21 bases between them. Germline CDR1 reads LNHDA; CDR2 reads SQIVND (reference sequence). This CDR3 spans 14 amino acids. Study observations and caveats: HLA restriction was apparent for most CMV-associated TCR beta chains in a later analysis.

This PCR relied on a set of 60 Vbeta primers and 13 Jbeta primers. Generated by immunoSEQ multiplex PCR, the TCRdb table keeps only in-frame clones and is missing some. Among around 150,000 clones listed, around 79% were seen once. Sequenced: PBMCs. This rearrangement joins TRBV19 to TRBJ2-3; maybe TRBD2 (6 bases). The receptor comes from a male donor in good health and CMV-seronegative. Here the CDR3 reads CASEEGDLQVTQYF. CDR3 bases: TGTGCCAGCGAGGAGGGCGACCTCCAGGTTACGCAGTATTTT.